These 16 T cell receptor beta chains came from one sample sequenced in a study of metastatic and nonmetastatic thyroid tumors. Patients underwent thyroid surgery, and none had received any treatment before it. MiXCR reprocessed the PCR reads for TCRdb. This table holds 20,000 to 25,000 clones, about 13% found once. The specimen sequenced was blood. These receptors came from a female donor with papillary thyroid cancer or a benign thyroid nodule (not recorded which). Some clones in this sample may be carry-over from other donors' samples.

This clone was recorded many times. The chain employs TRBV7-8 and TRBJ2-7, with TRBD1 as a possible D gene (6 bases). Trimming pared 2 bases from V and 2 bases from J, leaving 22 bases between. The CDR3 covers 18 residues. Germline V gives CDR1 SGHVS, CDR2 FQNEAQ. Here the CDR3 DNA reads TGTGCCAGCAGCTTAAGGGTTCGAAACAGAGGACAGCCCTACGAGCAGTACTTC. This codes for CASSLRVRNRGQPYEQYF.

The chain carries TRBV11-1 and TRBJ1-2, with 7 bases aligning to TRBD1. Trimming removed 1 base from V and 7 bases from J; junction bases left unmatched: 0. The CDR3 is 12 amino acids. CDR1 and CDR2 (germline): SGHAT, FQDESV (reference sequence). This CDR3 reads CASSLEGAGYTF. CDR3 sequence (DNA): TGTGCCAGCAGCTTAGAGGGGGCTGGCTACACCTTC.

This clone was seen at least ten times. The rearrangement links TRBV19 to TRBJ2-3, with D possibly TRBD1 on 6 matching bases. V shed 7 bases and J shed 2 bases, with 19 bases lying between them. Germline V gives CDR1 LNHDA, CDR2 SQIVND (reference sequence). The CDR3 runs 16 residues. The CDR3 region is CASMGAVGANTDTQYF. The CDR3 coding sequence is TGTGCCAGTATGGGGGCAGTGGGAGCGAACACAGATACGCAGTATTTT.

This clone was detected a few times. The V and J genes are TRBV6-1 and TRBJ1-6, with D unclear. This CDR3 contains 14 residues. Germline lookup yields CDR1 MNHNS and CDR2 SASEGT. Between the trimmed V and J ends, which lost 7 bases and 7 bases, there was a span of 14 bases. In DNA, the CDR3 is TGTGCCAGCACCTACACCATAGGGAATTCACCCCTCCACTTT. Translation gives CASTYTIGNSPLHF.

This clone was seen a handful of times. The rearrangement links TRBV15 to TRBJ1-5; D remains unclear. CDR1 and CDR2 from the germline V gene are LNHNV and YYDKDF (reference sequence). V shed 2 bases and J shed 4 bases, with 12 bases lying between them. This CDR3 spans 15 amino acids. The CDR3 reads CATSRTYGGNQPQHF. In DNA, the CDR3 is TGTGCCACCAGCAGAACGTACGGAGGGAATCAGCCCCAGCATTTT.

This clone was recorded many times. The genes are TRBV24-1 and TRBJ2-5, with 7 nucleotides matching TRBD2. Looked up from germline, CDR1 is KGHDR and CDR2 is SFDVKD. This CDR3 has 15 residues. V lost 5 bases to trimming and J lost 1 base; unmatched junction nucleotides: 6. The CDR3 bases are TGTGCCACCAGTGGGCCCGGGACTACCCAAGAGACCCAGTACTTC. Translating gives CATSGPGTTQETQYF.

This clone was counted at least ten times. The chain recombines TRBV6-1 with TRBJ2-3; D is perhaps TRBD1 (6 bases). CDR3 length: 18 amino acids. CDR1 and CDR2 from the germline V gene are MNHNS and SASEGT. Trimming took off 2 bases at V and 0 bases at J, with 18 bases between the two ends. This CDR3 is CASSERAYQTGSTDTQYF. The CDR3 DNA reads as TGTGCCAGCAGTGAACGGGCCTACCAAACAGGGAGCACAGATACGCAGTATTTT.

In its sample, this clone was seen many times. The chain has TRBV12-5 and TRBJ2-7; no clear D. The V and J ends lost 1 base and 9 bases respectively, with 7 bases between them. This CDR3 region has 11 residues. CDR1 and CDR2 from the germline V gene are LGHNT and FRNRAP. CDR3 amino acids: CASGLGITQYF. CDR3 nucleotide sequence: TGTGCTAGTGGTTTGGGTATTACGCAGTACTTC.

The chain links TRBV20-1 to TRBJ2-2, with a possible D match to TRBD1 (6 bases). Between the trimmed V and J ends, which lost 3 bases and 8 bases, there was a span of 13 bases. Germline V gene lookup returns CDR1 DFQATT and CDR2 SNEGSKA (reference sequence). The CDR3 has 13 amino acids. The CDR3 reads CSAREQGVGELFF. The CDR3 DNA sequence: TGCAGTGCTAGGGAACAGGGTGTAGGGGAGCTGTTTTTT.

This clone came up many times. The V call is TRBV19, the J call TRBJ2-5; TRBD2 agrees at 8 bases. CDR3 length: 16 amino acids. The V gene's germline CDR1 is LNHDA and CDR2 SQIVND (reference sequence). Trimming at V came to 3 bases and at J to 5 bases, leaving 11 bases not matched to a gene. CDR3 in amino acids: CASSIGAGGVLETQYF. The CDR3 DNA reads TGTGCCAGTAGTATCGGTGCGGGAGGTGTCTTGGAGACCCAGTACTTC.

The rearrangement links TRBV29-1 to TRBJ2-5, with 7 bases fitting TRBD2. The length of the CDR3 is 12 residues. From germline, CDR1 is SQVTM and CDR2 ANQGSEA. V dropped 3 bases and J dropped 3; count of bases not matched to a gene: 1. CDR3 residues: CSVEGGKETQYF. The CDR3 nucleotides read TGCAGCGTTGAGGGGGGGAAAGAGACCCAGTACTTC.

This clone has a count of ten or more. The rearrangement links TRBV19 to TRBJ2-1; 9 nucleotides agree with TRBD1. In germline, CDR1 is LNHDA, CDR2 SQIVND (reference sequence). The CDR3 has 14 amino acids. V was clipped by 5 bases and J by 7 bases; unmatched bases: 6. In nucleotides, the CDR3 is TGTGCCAGTAGTTTGACAGGGGGGGGGAATGAGCAGTTCTTC. Amino acids: CASSLTGGGNEQFF. Using reference TRBV19 and TRBJ2-1 for the parts outside the CDR3, the full variable domain is DGGITQSPKYLFRKEGQNVTLSCEQNLNHDAMYWYRQDPGQGLRLIYYSQIVNDFQKGDIAEGYSVSREKKESFPLTVTSAQKNPTAFYLCASSLTGGGNEQFFGPGTRLTVL.

This clone counts as medium-sized (0.01 to 0.1%). CDR3 DNA sequence: TGCGCCAGCAGCTTGGGACAGGGTAATAAAGATACGCAGTATTTT. Protein: CASSLGQGNKDTQYF. This chain links TRBV5-1 with TRBJ2-3; 7 bases match TRBD1. Germline V gene data show CDR1 as SGHRS and CDR2 as YFSETQ. V shed 0 bases, J shed 5 bases, and the junction held 6 bases outside the gene matches. The CDR3 spans 15 residues.

This clone was counted ten times or more. The chain has TRBV20-1 and TRBJ1-2, with no clear D. Per the germline V gene, CDR1 is DFQATT and CDR2 is SNEGSKA (reference sequence). This CDR3 is built from 13 residues. The V gene lost 0 bases and the J gene lost 7 bases, with 12 bases spanning the gap. CDR3: CSARDHEVAGYTF. Here the CDR3 DNA reads TGCAGTGCTAGAGATCATGAAGTGGCTGGCTACACCTTC.

A word on this clone: Here the CDR3 omits its conserved ending phenylalanine or tryptophan, so a read error is the likely source. No DNA is shown, since the ends of the CDR3 on it are uncertain; the CDR3 is the one TCRdb lists. This chain joins TRBV7-3 and TRBJ2-2; the listed D gene, TRBD1, was not tested against the DNA. The CDR3 spans 9 amino acids, including both terminal residues. Germline CDR1 and CDR2: SGHTA and FQGTGA. CDR3: CASSTAGTG.

This clone was counted many times. V usage is TRBV10-1 and J usage is TRBJ1-4; D not resolved. The CDR3 totals 14 residues. Germline values: CDR1 WNHNN, CDR2 SYGVQD (reference sequence). Trimming shortened V by 5 bases and J by 2 bases, and 9 bases separated the two germline ends. The CDR3 region is CASSPGATNEKLFF. As DNA, the CDR3 is TGCGCCAGCAGTCCGGGTGCGACTAATGAAAAACTGTTTTTT.